These 21 T cell receptor beta chains came from one sample sequenced in a study of T cell clonotyping in hematopoietic cell transplantation. Here immunoSEQ multiplex PCR was the method, and the copy in TCRdb shows in-frame clones only, minus some. This table holds several thousand clones, approximately 85% found once. The input for sequencing was peripheral blood mononuclear cells, taken 180 days after allogeneic stem cell transplant. The origin of the receptors is a male patient aged 60 to 75 who had an allogeneic stem cell transplant from an unrelated donor, so T cells may come from the graft donor. Some clones in this sample may be carry-over from other donors' samples.

The V call is TRBV28, the J call TRBJ2-3; D gene unclear. Trimming pared 1 base from V and 6 bases from J, leaving 5 bases between. Germline values: CDR1 MDHEN, CDR2 SYDVKM. There are 12 residues in the CDR3. As DNA, the CDR3 is TGTGCCAGCAGTTTATTTGGGGATACGCAGTATTTT. This encodes CASSLFGDTQYF.

V and J are TRBV6-6 and TRBJ2-7; D may match TRBD1 or TRBD2 (6 bases each). This CDR3 is 13 amino acids long. In germline, CDR1 is MNHNY, CDR2 SVGAGI (reference sequence). V dropped 2 bases and J dropped 2 bases, with 7 bases sitting between them. As DNA, the CDR3 is TGTGCCAGCAGTTACAGGGGGGCCTACGAGCAGTACTTC. It encodes CASSYRGAYEQYF.

The chain combines TRBV5-1 with TRBJ2-5; 15 bases agree with TRBD2. The CDR3 contains 15 residues. CDR1 is SGHRS and CDR2 is YFSETQ in the germline V gene. The trim removed 4 bases at V and 4 bases at J, leaving 2 bases unmatched. The CDR3 reads CASSQGLAGGETQYF. CDR3 in DNA: TGCGCCAGCAGCCAGGGACTAGCGGGAGGAGAGACCCAGTACTTC.

The chain uses TRBV6-5 and TRBJ1-3; D unresolved. CDR1 is MNHEY, CDR2 SVGAGI, per germline. The germline V and J ends were trimmed by 6 bases and 4 bases, with 7 bases remaining between them. The length of the CDR3 is 12 residues. In DNA, the CDR3 is TGTGCCAGCAGAAACACAGGAAACACCATATATTTT. Its translation: CASRNTGNTIYF.

The chain carries TRBV4-3 and TRBJ1-2, with D possibly being TRBD1 (6 bases). The CDR3 loop spans 16 amino acids. The V gene's germline CDR1 is LGHNA and CDR2 YSLEER. Trimming cost V 4 bases and J 0 bases, with 15 bases left between them. The CDR3 nucleotides are TGCGCCAGCAGCCGGACCGCAGGACAGACTAACTATGGCTACACCTTC. Amino acids: CASSRTAGQTNYGYTF.

The chain carries TRBV5-1 and TRBJ1-1; weak D call: TRBD1 (5 bases). The CDR3 spans 14 residues. Trimming took off 1 base at V and 1 base at J, with 8 bases between the two ends. The germline gives CDR1 SGHRS, CDR2 YFSETQ. The CDR3 reads CASSLSGGNTEAFF. The CDR3 DNA reads as TGCGCCAGCAGCTTGTCGGGGGGGAACACTGAAGCTTTCTTT.

This clone was counted once. This chain links TRBV28 with TRBJ1-1; a possible D gene is TRBD1 (5 bases). This CDR3 has 14 residues. V gave up 10 bases and J gave up 3 bases, with 18 bases separating them. Germline CDR1 reads MDHEN; CDR2 reads SYDVKM. The CDR3 DNA sequence: TGTGCCACCATTTTTGGGGGGAGCTACACTGAAGCTTTCTTT. Amino acids: CATIFGGSYTEAFF.

The chain uses TRBV18 and TRBJ2-3; D perhaps matches TRBD1 (6 bases). The CDR3 runs 14 residues. V was shortened by 3 bases and J by 6 bases, with 13 bases between the two germline ends. Germline lookup yields CDR1 KGHSH and CDR2 LQKENI. This chain's CDR3 is CASSPGAVADTQYF. The CDR3 DNA sequence: TGTGCCAGCTCACCGGGGGCCGTCGCGGATACGCAGTATTTT.

This clone was seen only once. V and J are TRBV19 and TRBJ2-2; TRBD1 matches at 8 bases. CDR3 size: 14 residues. Germline trimming cut 5 bases from V and 5 bases from J; bases unmatched to any gene: 4. Germline lookup yields CDR1 LNHDA and CDR2 SQIVND (reference sequence). CDR3 region: CASSPNRGTGELFF. The CDR3 DNA is TGTGCCAGTAGTCCTAACAGGGGGACCGGGGAGCTGTTTTTT.

The genes are TRBV9 and TRBJ2-5; TRBD1 is a possible D gene (6 bases). CDR3 length: 14 residues. Looked up from germline, CDR1 is SGDLS and CDR2 is YYNGEE. The germline V and J ends were trimmed by 2 bases and 1 base, with 9 bases remaining between them. CDR3 in DNA: TGTGCCAGCAGCGTTGACAGGTCCCAAGAGACCCAGTACTTC. It is translated as CASSVDRSQETQYF.

The chain links TRBV5-6 to TRBJ1-3; D remains ambiguous. There are 15 residues in the CDR3. The germline CDR1 and CDR2 sequences are SGHDT and YYEEEE. V shed 1 base and J shed 2 bases, with 10 bases lying between them. CDR3 DNA: TGTGCCAGCAGCTTGATTGGCTTTGCTGGAAACACCATATATTTT. This gives the protein CASSLIGFAGNTIYF. Together with reference TRBV5-6 and TRBJ1-3, the CDR3 gives the full variable domain: DAGVTQSPTHLIKTRGQQVTLRCSPKSGHDTVSWYQQALGQGPQFIFQYYEEEERQRGNFPDRFSGHQFPNYSSELNVNALLLGDSALYLCASSLIGFAGNTIYFGEGSWLTVV.

The rearrangement uses TRBV19 and TRBJ1-1; D gene ambiguous. Trimming left V 6 bases short and J 0 bases short, with 14 bases between. The germline V gene has CDR1 LNHDA and CDR2 SQIVND (reference sequence). The CDR3 length is 15 residues. CDR3 DNA: TGTGCCAGTAGAAACGCCGAGCTCATGAACACTGAAGCTTTCTTT. Its protein product is CASRNAELMNTEAFF.

The rearrangement uses TRBV7-9 and TRBJ2-1; the match to TRBD2 covers 15 bases. The J segment lost 9 bases and the V segment lost 5 bases, leaving 8 bases of the junction unmatched. The CDR3 loop spans 16 amino acids. Per germline, CDR1 SEHNR and CDR2 FQNEAQ (reference sequence). The CDR3 coding sequence is TGTGCCAGCAGCCCCCCGGGGGGACTAGCGGGAGGTGAGCAGTTCTTC. Translated, it gives CASSPPGGLAGGEQFF.

The chain couples TRBV9 to TRBJ1-4, with D unclear. Germline CDR1 SGDLS, CDR2 YYNGEE. The CDR3 has 14 residues. Trimming pared 4 bases from V and 8 bases from J, leaving 15 bases between. The CDR3 nucleotides are TGTGCCAGCAGCCCGGGAGGGAGCCAAGAAAAACTGTTTTTT. Amino acids: CASSPGGSQEKLFF.

By sample fraction, this clone is medium-sized. The chain is built from TRBV27 and TRBJ2-2, with D possibly matching TRBD1 (5 bases). The CDR3 is made up of 14 amino acids. CDR1 is MNHEY and CDR2 is SMNVEV in the germline V gene (reference sequence). V was shortened by 2 bases and J by 9 bases, with 13 bases between the two germline ends. The CDR3 is CASSLGAAPRELFF. The DNA for the CDR3 is TGTGCCAGCAGTTTAGGGGCAGCCCCAAGGGAGCTGTTTTTT.

This chain uses TRBV5-1 with TRBJ1-1; TRBD1 matches at 7 bases. Germline assignment: CDR1 SGHRS and CDR2 YFSETQ. After removal of 3 bases from V and 5 bases from J, the junction contained 7 bases not matched to a gene. The CDR3 runs to 14 residues. The CDR3 is CASSSVAGGTEAFF. The CDR3 DNA is TGCGCCAGCAGCTCAGTGGCAGGGGGGACTGAAGCTTTCTTT.

This chain links TRBV19 with TRBJ1-1; D is uncertain. Germline CDR1 LNHDA, CDR2 SQIVND (reference sequence). Trimming pared 0 bases from V and 5 bases from J, leaving 10 bases between. This CDR3 is built from 14 residues. CDR3 residues: CASSIEGKRTEAFF. The CDR3 DNA reads as TGTGCCAGTAGTATAGAAGGGAAGAGGACTGAAGCTTTCTTT.

The V call is TRBV14, the J call TRBJ1-3, with 7 bases fitting TRBD1. The V gene's germline CDR1 is SGHDN and CDR2 FVKESK. The CDR3 totals 16 residues. With 0 bases clipped from V and 4 bases from J, the junction kept 6 bases outside the gene matches. The DNA for the CDR3 is TGTGCCAGCAGCCAAGATTCAGGGGGAAGAGGAAACACCATATATTTT. Protein product: CASSQDSGGRGNTIYF.

Worth noting for this clone: The junction departs from the called germline gene at one end, perhaps through a read error. The J gene is TRBJ1-6, the V gene TRBV2; 7 bases are shared with TRBD1. The CDR3 runs 16 residues. The V gene's germline CDR1 is SNHLY and CDR2 FYNNEI. The CDR3 sequence is CASREDGTAQNSPLHF. CDR3 DNA: TGTGCCAGCAGGGAAGACGGGACAGCACAAAATTCACCCCTCCACTTT.

This clone is medium-sized (0.01 to 0.1%) in the sample. This sequence joins TRBV6-1 and TRBJ2-7; D not certain. The length of the CDR3 is 13 residues. CDR1 and CDR2 (germline): MNHNS, SASEGT. V shed 4 bases and J shed 2 bases, with 9 bases lying between them. The CDR3 spells CASSGVQTYEQYF. The DNA of the CDR3 is TGTGCCAGCAGTGGGGTCCAGACCTACGAGCAGTACTTC.

The table lists this clone with a few counts. The chain recombines TRBV7-9 with TRBJ2-2; D might be TRBD2 (6 bases). Germline CDR1 SEHNR, CDR2 FQNEAQ (reference sequence). The CDR3 has 14 residues. The germline V and J ends were trimmed by 6 bases and 5 bases, with 13 bases remaining between them. The CDR3 protein is CASREGRRTGELFF. In DNA, the CDR3 is TGTGCCAGCAGGGAGGGGCGGAGAACCGGGGAGCTGTTTTTT.